Listed below are T cell receptor beta chains from one sample, sequenced in a study of radiotherapy plus CTLA-4 blockade in lung cancer. Assay used: immunoSEQ multiplex PCR; TCRdb lists only in-frame clones, some missing. The repertoire consists of 40,000 to 45,000 clones, with about 75% occurring once and the leading ten covering approximately 9%. The sequences come from peripheral blood, collected from a patient treated with radiotherapy plus ipilimumab. These receptor sequences come from a human donor with non-small cell lung cancer who had stable disease on radiotherapy plus ipilimumab. The CDR3 runs from the conserved cysteine through the conserved F or W. The order of the fields is J gene, V gene, CDR3 protein.

TRBJ2-3 | TRBV27 | CASSSPTLSTDTQYF
TRBJ1-2 | TRBV28 | CASRQQGDYGYTF
TRBJ1-2 | TRBV2 | CASSRDNSYGYTF
TRBJ1-4 | TRBV18 | CASSPGGTGVAGNEKLFF
TRBJ1-5 | TRBV6-6 | CASSQNRLQPQHF
TRBJ2-1 | TRBV6-1 | CASSKGLSSSYNEQFF
TRBJ2-1 | TRBV30 | CAWSDRGDEQFF
TRBJ2-2 | TRBV6-6 | CASSPGQAGELFF
TRBJ1-5 | TRBV21-1 | CASSTRGGWDQPQHF
TRBJ2-5 | TRBV6-5 | CASSYAGQETQYF
TRBJ1-1 | TRBV6-5 | CASSQTGEAFF
TRBJ2-7 | TRBV7-3 | CASSPPRAEQYF
TRBJ2-7 | TRBV2 | CASKLGAVGEQYF
TRBJ1-2 | TRBV6-9 | CASSYSARKNYGYTF
TRBJ2-7 | TRBV6-6 | CASNHRGGYEQYF
TRBJ2-3 | TRBV7-2 | CASSLGAPDTQYF
TRBJ1-3 | TRBV30 | CAWSRPGDTGNTIYF
TRBJ2-3 | TRBV5-1 | CASSLVPRDTQYF
TRBJ2-3 | TRBV6-4 | CASSEGQGADTQYF
TRBJ1-2 | TRBV27 | CASSLFSRQNYGYTF
TRBJ1-3 | TRBV7-2 | CASRGAGGNTIYF
TRBJ1-2 | TRBV7-2 | CASSVRQGNYGYTF
TRBJ2-3 | TRBV15 | CATSLGGSTDTQYF